This T cell receptor beta chain was documented in a study of siplizumab effects on memory and regulatory T cells. Some clones are missing from TCRdb's copy, which holds only in-frame ones; the method was immunoSEQ multiplex PCR. The sample shows about 64,000 clones, around 96% of them seen only once. The CDR3 is 15 amino acids. The V gene end was trimmed by 6 bases and the J gene end by 3 bases; junction bases not matched to a gene: 8. CDR1 and CDR2 from the germline V gene are SQVTM and ANQGSEA. This chain connects TRBV29-1 to TRBJ2-5; TRBD2 agrees at 12 bases. The clonotype originates from a human donor in good health. Source material: naive CD8+ T cells sorted from blood. CDR3 nucleotide sequence: TGCAGCGTAGCTACTAGCGGGGGGTCAGAAGAGACCCAGTACTTC. Amino acids: CSVATSGGSEETQYF.